The T cell receptor (beta chain) described here comes from a study of response to subunit inactivated influenza vaccine. Study-wide points: The authors proposed limited new T cell recruitment per seasonal influenza vaccination.

The V gene lost 0 bases and the J gene lost 8 bases, with 13 bases spanning the gap. The CDR3 sequence is 14 residues long. In germline, CDR1 is GTSNPN, CDR2 SVGIG (reference sequence). TCRdb redid the calling of the RT-PCR reads with MiXCR, one entry per CDR3 protein. This sample has under 550,000 distinct CDR3 sequences, with 7.6% found just once. Comment on this clonotype: Its antigen is not known.

Sequenced here: PBMCs from blood, sampled around 25 months after vaccination. This sequence joins TRBV30 and TRBJ2-2; D ambiguous. The sequence was collected from a man in his fifties or sixties who received an inactivated influenza vaccine. This CDR3 reads CAWSVGGSTGELFF. The CDR3 DNA reads TGTGCCTGGAGTGTTGGTGGATCCACTGGGGAGCTGTTTTTT.